These 7 T cell receptor beta chains originate from one sample sequenced in a study of post-analysis software for immune sequencing data. The library was made from cDNA and included unique molecular identifiers. TCRdb re-called the PCR reads through MiXCR, storing one row per CDR3 protein. The sample consists of hundreds of thousands of distinct CDR3 sequences, 59% of them appearing once. The study, taken as a whole, reports: TRBV5-6, TRBV5-1 and TRBV20-1 were among five TRBV segments more frequent in patients than controls.

No antigen is known for these receptors. Sequencing input: blood. Every receptor here comes from a girl aged 2 to 9 with multiple sclerosis.

The chain links TRBV6-5 to TRBJ1-2, with D unclear. Trimming stripped 2 bases from V and 2 bases from J, with 12 bases between. The V gene's germline CDR1 is MNHEY and CDR2 SVGAGI. CDR3 size: 15 residues. The CDR3 region has the DNA TGTGCCAGCAGTTACGGCCGTCGGGGAAACTATGGCTACACCTTC. Protein product: CASSYGRRGNYGYTF.

This clonotype was picked up one time. This chain uses TRBV20-1 with TRBJ2-3, with TRBD1 matching 10 bases. Germline CDR1 and CDR2: DFQATT and SNEGSKA (reference sequence). Germline trimming cut 3 bases from V and 2 bases from J; bases unmatched to any gene: 8. The CDR3 runs 16 residues. CDR3 residues: CSASSDRGRITDTQYF. For the CDR3, the DNA is TGCAGTGCTAGTTCTGACAGGGGGCGTATCACAGATACGCAGTATTTT.

Comment on this clonotype: Germline is not matched at one junction end, which may reflect a read error. The CDR3 DNA reads as TGTGTCAGCAGTTCCTTATTTCTAGCGGGAGGTTTTCATGAGCAGTTCTTC. Amino acids: CVSSSLFLAGGFHEQFF. The chain couples TRBV6-2 or TRBV6-3 to TRBJ2-1; 11 bases are shared with TRBD2. The V gene's germline CDR1 is MNHEY and CDR2 SVGEGT. The CDR3 has 17 amino acids.

This clonotype was counted only a few times. The rearrangement joins TRBV7-2 to TRBJ1-5, with TRBD1 as a possible D gene (5 bases). Germline CDR1 reads SGHTA; CDR2 reads FQGNSA. V dropped 1 base and J dropped 6 bases, with 16 bases sitting between them. The CDR3 loop spans 16 amino acids. The chain's CDR3 is CASSLGPRAVVQPQHF. The CDR3 DNA follows: TGTGCCAGCAGCTTAGGCCCCAGGGCAGTGGTTCAGCCCCAGCATTTT.

This clonotype turned up a few times. The chain joins TRBV29-1 to TRBJ2-3; 7 bases agree with TRBD2. The CDR3 runs to 14 residues. Germline CDR1 reads SQVTM; CDR2 reads ANQGSEA. V shed 4 bases and J 3 bases; nucleotides not matched to a gene: 7. CDR3 bases: TGCAGCGTTGTCGAGGGGAGGGCAACAGATACGCAGTATTTT. It translates to CSVVEGRATDTQYF.

V gene TRBV4-1 combines with J gene TRBJ2-7; 13 bases map to TRBD2. Germline V gene data show CDR1 as MGHRA and CDR2 as YSYEKL. This CDR3 is 16 amino acids long. V was clipped by 4 bases and J by 6 bases; unmatched bases: 9. The CDR3 loop is CASSLSRGLAGVEQYF. In DNA, the CDR3 is TGCGCCAGCAGCCTCAGCCGAGGACTAGCGGGAGTCGAGCAGTACTTC.

This clonotype has more than one count but fewer than ten. The V call is TRBV7-2, the J call TRBJ2-7, with a tentative D call TRBD1 (6 bases). The germline gives CDR1 SGHTA, CDR2 FQGNSA. CDR3 size: 13 residues. Deletions cut 2 bases from V and 2 bases from J, with 7 bases between. The CDR3 reads CASSLNRAYEQYF. The CDR3 bases are TGTGCCAGCAGCTTAAACAGGGCCTACGAGCAGTACTTC.